This T cell receptor (beta chain) was captured in a study of shared clonotypes between healthy human individuals. Study-wide context: The cohort had a couple of women and a few men, ages 18 to 49.

Generated by immunoSEQ multiplex PCR, the TCRdb table keeps only in-frame clones and is missing some. The sample consists of about 1 million clones, around 75% of them appearing once. The germline V gene encodes CDR1 LNHNV and CDR2 YYDKDF (reference sequence). This CDR3 region has 17 residues. J gave up 3 bases and V 4 bases, and 6 bases lay outside the gene matches. For this clone: Antigen unknown.

Study observations and caveats: Some clonotypes were shared by all four sorted-subset donors, while others were not shared. The non-shared ones had lower generation probabilities than the shared ones.

This chain links TRBV15 with TRBJ2-5; TRBD2 matches at 15 bases. The sequence derives from a man aged 18 to 29 in good health. The sequenced material came from memory CD4+ T cells sorted from blood. Subset given: CD45RA-negative fraction. In nucleotides, the CDR3 is TGTGCCACCAGCAAGGGACTAGCGGGGGGCTCAAAAGAGACCCAGTACTTC. This encodes CATSKGLAGGSKETQYF.